This is a list of T cell receptor beta chains from one sample in a study of CD8+ T cells in alopecia areata. Clones were sequenced by immunoSEQ multiplex PCR, and TCRdb holds only the in-frame ones, with some missing. Of approximately 6,700 clones listed, 64% are singletons. The source was skin, collected at week 0. The receptors originated from a human donor with alopecia areata. Both conserved end residues are part of each CDR3. A D gene is named only where the DNA matches it firmly. For some rows the clone size is stated as once, few or many, or as a class when expanded; others skip it.

D gene	V gene	clone size	J gene	CDR3 protein	CDR3 DNA
TRBD2	TRBV5-1	-	TRBJ2-5	CASSLGASGQETQYF	TGCGCCAGCAGCTTGGGGGCTAGCGGCCAAGAGACCCAGTACTTC
-	TRBV10-3	-	TRBJ1-1	CAISESRTNTEAFF	TGTGCCATCAGTGAGTCGAGGACTAACACTGAAGCTTTCTTT
TRBD2	TRBV6-6	-	TRBJ2-3	CASSSSGSTQYF	TGTGCCAGCAGTTCTAGCGGGTCGACGCAGTATTTT
-	TRBV2	-	TRBJ2-6	CSFSSGANVLTF	TGTTCTTTCAGCTCTGGGGCCAACGTCCTGACTTTC
-	TRBV12-1	-	TRBJ2-2	CASSFRGFWRYTGELFF	TGTGCCAGCAGCTTTAGAGGGTTTTGGAGATACACCGGGGAGCTGTTTTTT
-	TRBV7-2	-	TRBJ2-5	CASSLGSWAQYF	TGTGCCAGCAGCTTAGGGTCTTGGGCCCAGTACTTC
-	TRBV6-6	-	TRBJ2-1	CASSYGRSSYNEQFF	TGTGCCAGCAGTTACGGTCGCAGCTCCTACAATGAGCAGTTCTTC
-	TRBV5-1	-	TRBJ2-1	CASSWHLDLRLEQFF	TGCGCCAGCAGCTGGCACCTCGACTTGCGCTTGGAGCAGTTCTTC
-	TRBV4-1	-	TRBJ1-1	CASSQGGVNTEAFF	TGCGCCAGCAGCCAAGGGGGCGTGAACACTGAAGCTTTCTTT
-	TRBV2	-	TRBJ2-2	CASGRADTGELFF	TGTGCCAGCGGACGGGCGGACACCGGGGAGCTGTTTTTT
TRBD1	TRBV7-9	-	TRBJ2-1	CASSPLQGGNEQFF	TGTGCCAGCAGTCCTTTACAGGGGGGCAATGAGCAGTTCTTC
-	TRBV6-9	-	TRBJ1-1	CASSYDRKANTEAFF	TGTGCCAGCAGTTATGACAGGAAGGCGAACACTGAAGCTTTCTTT
-	TRBV29-1	-	TRBJ2-7	CSVEVFRTDSSYEQYF	TGCAGCGTTGAAGTCTTCAGGACAGACTCCTCCTACGAGCAGTACTTC
TRBD2	TRBV30	-	TRBJ2-1	CAWSNLAGDGNEQFF	TGTGCCTGGAGTAATCTAGCGGGAGATGGCAATGAGCAGTTCTTC
-	TRBV5-1	-	TRBJ1-1	CASSFAGRFDTEAFF	TGCGCCAGCAGCTTTGCAGGTCGGTTCGACACTGAAGCTTTCTTT
TRBD2	TRBV28	large	TRBJ2-1	CASSLGLALQEQFF	TGTGCCAGCAGCCTGGGACTAGCGCTGCAGGAGCAGTTCTTC
TRBD1	TRBV6-5	few	TRBJ2-2	CASSGQTGTGELFF	TGTGCCAGCAGTGGCCAGACAGGGACCGGGGAGCTGTTTTTT
-	TRBV6-6	-	TRBJ2-2	CASSPPPGTGELFF	TGTGCCAGCAGTCCTCCTCCTGGCACCGGGGAGCTGTTTTTT
TRBD2	TRBV7-2	-	TRBJ2-7	CASSLAYQLADSYEQYF	TGTGCCAGCAGCTTAGCGTATCAGCTAGCGGACTCCTACGAGCAGTACTTC
-	TRBV9	-	TRBJ2-7	CASSVDTGPSYEQYF	TGTGCCAGCAGCGTAGATACAGGGCCTTCCTACGAGCAGTACTTC
-	TRBV9	-	TRBJ2-1	CASSVGGSPGNEQFF	TGTGCCAGCAGCGTAGGCGGCAGCCCGGGGAATGAGCAGTTCTTC
-	TRBV5-1	-	TRBJ2-3	CASSPPTDTQYF	TGCGCCAGCAGCCCCCCCACAGATACGCAGTATTTT
-	TRBV7-2	few	TRBJ1-1	CASSYRGQNTEAFF	TGTGCCAGCAGCTATAGAGGGCAGAACACTGAAGCTTTCTTT
TRBD2	TRBV4-3	-	TRBJ2-7	CASSQAPAGGREQYF	TGCGCCAGCAGCCAAGCTCCGGCGGGAGGGAGGGAGCAGTACTTC
-	TRBV7-7	-	TRBJ2-3	CASSPLGPDTQYF	TGTGCCAGCAGCCCGTTAGGGCCAGATACGCAGTATTTT
-	TRBV6-5	-	TRBJ1-1	CASILAGSTEAFF	TGTGCCAGCATATTGGCGGGGTCCACTGAAGCTTTCTTT
TRBD2	TRBV2	-	TRBJ2-1	CASSPLSGLALYNEQFF	TGTGCCAGCAGTCCCCTCAGTGGACTAGCTTTGTACAATGAGCAGTTCTTC